This T cell receptor beta chain was obtained from a study of T cell changes during pregnancy in multiple sclerosis. Clones were sequenced by immunoSEQ multiplex PCR, and TCRdb holds only the in-frame ones, with some missing. This table has around 53,000 clones, 90% appearing once. From germline, CDR1 is KGHSH and CDR2 LQKENI. The length of the CDR3 is 15 residues. With V trimmed by 2 bases and J by 5 bases, 7 bases remained unmatched. This clonotype originated in a female donor with multiple sclerosis, enrolled in a pregnancy study. The sample here was CD8+ T cells from peripheral blood mononuclear cells, taken before pregnancy. The chain recombines TRBV18 with TRBJ2-5; 8 bases agree with TRBD2. The CDR3 DNA follows: TGTGCCAGCTCACCAACGGCTAGCGGGTGGGAGACCCAGTACTTC. It specifies CASSPTASGWETQYF.